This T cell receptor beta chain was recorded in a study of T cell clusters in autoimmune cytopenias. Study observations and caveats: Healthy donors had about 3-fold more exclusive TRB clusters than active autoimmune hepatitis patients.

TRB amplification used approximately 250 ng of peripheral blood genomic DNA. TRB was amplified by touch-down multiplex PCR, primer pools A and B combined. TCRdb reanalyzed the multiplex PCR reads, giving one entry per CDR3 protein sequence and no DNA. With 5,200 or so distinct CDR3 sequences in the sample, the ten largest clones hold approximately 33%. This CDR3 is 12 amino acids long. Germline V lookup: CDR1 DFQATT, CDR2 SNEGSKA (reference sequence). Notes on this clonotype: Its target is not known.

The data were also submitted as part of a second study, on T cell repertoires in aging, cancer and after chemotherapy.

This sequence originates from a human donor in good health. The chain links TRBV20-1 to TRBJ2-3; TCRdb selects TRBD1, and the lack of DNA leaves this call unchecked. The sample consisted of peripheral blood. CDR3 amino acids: CSGGVGMDTQYF.